This T cell receptor beta chain stems from a study of neurological immune-mediated disorders. CDR3 length: 14 residues. V was clipped by 4 bases and J by 1 base, with 11 bases between them. Germline CDR1 and CDR2: ENHRY and SYGVKD. Synthesis of cDNA was performed by 5'RACE using 10-nucleotide random UMIs. TCRdb re-analysed the 5' RACE reads in MiXCR, keeping a single row per CDR3 protein. The sample consists of 14,000 or so distinct CDR3 sequences, about 10% of them appearing once. Blood bank volunteers in Maryland, USA, served as healthy controls. Unsorted libraries were derived from 2 million PBMCs stored at -80 C. This clonotype was picked up many times.

Input material: PBMCs. The TCR was taken from a woman in her thirties or forties in good health. This chain connects TRBV10-3 to TRBJ2-7, with TRBD2 as a possible D gene (6 bases). CDR3 sequence (DNA): TGTGCCATCAGTGGAGCGGGCCCATCCTACGAGCAGTACTTC. Its translation: CAISGAGPSYEQYF.